This T cell receptor beta chain originates from a study of T cells after yellow fever vaccination. The CDR3 loop spans 12 amino acids. CDR1 is SGHTA and CDR2 is FQGNSA in the germline V gene. V was shortened by 0 bases and J by 7 bases, with 7 bases between the two germline ends. TCRdb recomputed calls from the 5' RACE reads with MiXCR, one row per CDR3 protein. The data hold 300,000 to 400,000 distinct CDR3 sequences, with 8.7% observed a single time. Material: PBMCs, obtained on the day of the first yellow fever vaccination. The J gene is TRBJ2-7, the V gene TRBV7-2, with a possible D match to TRBD2 (6 bases). This sequence originates from a man younger than 35 who received the YFV17D yellow fever vaccine. The CDR3 sequence is CASSLAGREQYF. CDR3 DNA sequence: TGTGCCAGCAGCTTAGCAGGGAGGGAGCAGTACTTC.